The 27 T cell receptor beta chains reported below all come from one sample, sequenced in a study of blood T cell repertoires in COVID-19. TCRdb keeps only in-frame clones here, not all; method: immunoSEQ multiplex PCR. The sample has about 140,000 clones, about four fifths seen once; the top ten hold roughly 6.5%. The material sequenced was peripheral blood. The receptors here all came from a human donor in a cohort sampled during active COVID-19.

The chain joins TRBV5-1 to TRBJ2-1; 10 positions match TRBD1. Per germline, CDR1 SGHRS and CDR2 YFSETQ. J gave up 7 bases and V 0 bases, and 7 bases lay outside the gene matches. CDR3 size: 16 residues. CDR3 in amino acids: CASSLELTGGLNEQFF. The CDR3 nucleotides read TGCGCCAGCAGCTTGGAGTTGACAGGGGGCTTAAATGAGCAGTTCTTC.

This clone was detected only once. This rearrangement joins TRBV7-8 to TRBJ2-2, with 8 bases aligning to TRBD2. From germline, CDR1 is SGHVS and CDR2 FQNEAQ. The CDR3 is 15 residues long. V shed 6 bases, J shed 3 bases, and the junction held 6 bases outside the gene matches. CDR3 bases: TGTGCCAGCAGTAGGACTAGCTTGGACACCGGGGAGCTGTTTTTT. Translation gives CASSRTSLDTGELFF.

The V and J genes are TRBV7-8 and TRBJ1-1; possibly TRBD1 for D (6 bases). This CDR3 has 15 residues. V was trimmed by 5 bases and J by 2 bases, leaving 15 bases between them. CDR1 and CDR2 from the germline V gene are SGHVS and FQNEAQ. This chain's CDR3 is CASSPNRALNTEAFF. The DNA of the CDR3 is TGTGCCAGCAGCCCCAACAGGGCACTCAACACTGAAGCTTTCTTT.

The rearrangement links TRBV6-1 to TRBJ1-3, with a tentative D call TRBD1 (5 bases). This CDR3 region has 17 residues. Trimming left V 1 base short and J 4 bases short, with 17 bases between. Germline V gene data show CDR1 as MNHNS and CDR2 as SASEGT. CDR3 loop: CASSEGRGYRSGNTIYF. CDR3 nucleotide sequence: TGTGCCAGCAGTGAAGGACGGGGGTACAGGTCCGGAAACACCATATATTTT.

V is TRBV2 and J is TRBJ2-1; 7 positions agree with TRBD2. Germline V CDR1 and CDR2: SNHLY, FYNNEI. This CDR3 is 13 amino acids long. The junction had 7 bases not matched to a gene; V was cut back by 7 bases and J by 7 bases. The CDR3 nucleotides are TGTGCCAGCATCCTCAAGCGGGGAAATGAGCAGTTCTTC. This translates into CASILKRGNEQFF.

V is TRBV9 and J is TRBJ2-2, with 7 bases fitting TRBD2. V lost 5 bases and J lost 7; bases outside the gene matches: 8. This CDR3 comprises 14 residues. The germline V gene has CDR1 SGDLS and CDR2 YYNGEE. The CDR3 DNA is TGTGCCAGCAGTTGGGGGAGGGTTGGCGGGGAGCTGTTTTTT. This codes for CASSWGRVGGELFF.

The chain recombines TRBV21-1 with TRBJ2-7; the listed D gene, TRBD1, was not tested against the DNA. TRBV21-1 is flagged as a pseudogene. The CDR3 contains 18 residues. The CDR3 sequence is CASSKGGCRQGASYEQYF. The CDR3, as DNA: TGTGCCAGCAGCAAAGGGGGATGTAGGCAGGGGGCATCCTACGAGCAGTACTTC.

The V gene is TRBV5-1, the J gene TRBJ2-1, with D possibly TRBD2 on 6 matching bases. The CDR3 length is 15 residues. V lost 5 bases, J lost 4 bases, and 16 bases lay in between. From germline, CDR1 is SGHRS and CDR2 YFSETQ. CDR3 loop: CASRVDGSPYNEQFF. For the CDR3, the DNA is TGCGCCAGCAGGGTAGACGGGAGTCCTTACAATGAGCAGTTCTTC.

The rearrangement joins TRBV6-1 to TRBJ2-2; D uncertain. The CDR3 contains 13 residues. The V and J ends lost 3 bases and 3 bases respectively, with 5 bases between them. Germline assignment: CDR1 MNHNS and CDR2 SASEGT. For the CDR3, the DNA is TGTGCCAGCAGTGACATTGACACCGGGGAGCTGTTTTTT. Its protein product is CASSDIDTGELFF.

V gene TRBV7-8 combines with J gene TRBJ1-4, with TRBD1 as a possible D gene (5 bases). V was shortened by 5 bases and J by 5 bases, with 6 bases between the two germline ends. The CDR3 consists of 12 residues. In germline, CDR1 is SGHVS, CDR2 FQNEAQ. CDR3 protein: CASSRTNEKLFF. The CDR3 region has the DNA TGTGCCAGCAGCCGGACAAATGAAAAACTGTTTTTT. The complete variable domain, with remaining parts taken from reference TRBV7-8 and TRBJ1-4, reads GAGVSQSPRYKVAKRGQDVALRCDPISGHVSLFWYQQALGQGPEFLTYFQNEAQLDKSGLPSDRFFAERPEGSVSTLKIQRTQQEDSAVYLCASSRTNEKLFFGSGTQLSVL.

CDR3 amino acids: CASSPGQGRGETQYF. The CDR3 DNA follows: TGTGCCAGCAGCCCAGGACAGGGTAGGGGGGAGACCCAGTACTTC. The chain carries TRBV7-2 and TRBJ2-5, with TRBD1 matching over 8 bases. Germline V gene data show CDR1 as SGHTA and CDR2 as FQGNSA. The V and J ends lost 5 bases and 5 bases, in that order; junction bases with no gene match: 10. The CDR3 length is 15 residues. Combining the CDR3 with reference TRBV7-2 and TRBJ2-5 gives the whole variable domain GAGVSQSPSNKVTEKGKDVELRCDPISGHTALYWYRQSLGQGLEFLIYFQGNSAPDKSGLPSDRFSAERTGGSVSTLTIQRTQQEDSAVYLCASSPGQGRGETQYFGPGTRLLVL.

The V gene is TRBV7-8, the J gene TRBJ1-4; no firm D call. The CDR3 is 19 amino acids. Germline lookup yields CDR1 SGHVS and CDR2 FQNEAQ. Trimming pared 2 bases from V and 12 bases from J, leaving 31 bases between. The CDR3 loop is CASSLFTWQRKHTVAELFF. Here the CDR3 DNA reads TGTGCCAGCAGCTTATTTACTTGGCAGCGGAAACATACTGTGGCGGAACTGTTTTTT.

This clone showed up just a few times. The J gene is TRBJ1-2, the V gene TRBV27; D gene uncertain. V dropped 0 bases and J dropped 7 bases, with 12 bases sitting between them. CDR3 size: 14 residues. Germline CDR1 MNHEY, CDR2 SMNVEV (reference sequence). DNA for the CDR3: TGTGCCAGCAGTTTATCGCAGGACTTAGGTGGCTACACCTTC. Translating gives CASSLSQDLGGYTF.

In nucleotides, the CDR3 is TGTGCCAGCAGTTTTCGCAGAATGTACAATGAGCAGTTCTTC. Translating it yields CASSFRRMYNEQFF. The gene calls are TRBV27 and TRBJ2-1; no clear D. The ends were cut back, 3 bases at V and 4 bases at J, with 10 bases in the middle. The CDR3 spans 14 residues. Germline CDR1 and CDR2: MNHEY and SMNVEV (reference sequence).

The chain recombines TRBV6-5 with TRBJ2-7, with 9 bases matching TRBD1. V trimming: 7 bases; J trimming: 2 bases; junction bases outside the gene matches: 9. Germline values: CDR1 MNHEY, CDR2 SVGAGI. There are 15 residues in the CDR3. CDR3 protein: CASTLRQGGPYEQYF. CDR3 coding DNA: TGTGCCAGCACCCTACGACAGGGGGGGCCCTACGAGCAGTACTTC.

The chain links TRBV6-2 or TRBV6-3 to TRBJ2-1; 9 bases agree with TRBD1. J gave up 10 bases and V 4 bases, and 8 bases lay outside the gene matches. CDR3 size: 14 residues. Per germline, CDR1 MNHEY and CDR2 SVGEGT. CDR3 nucleotide sequence: TGTGCCAGCAGTTCCCCGGGACAGGGAATCGAGCAGTTCTTC. It yields the protein CASSSPGQGIEQFF.

The chain employs TRBV29-1 and TRBJ1-2; D is ambiguous. The CDR3 is 12 residues long. Trimming shortened V by 4 bases and J by 6 bases, and 12 bases separated the two germline ends. The germline V gene encodes CDR1 SQVTM and CDR2 ANQGSEA. The CDR3 spells CSVGGGSNGYTF. CDR3 DNA sequence: TGCAGCGTTGGTGGAGGGTCGAATGGCTACACCTTC.

The rearrangement joins TRBV6-5 to TRBJ2-5; TRBD2 matches 12 bases. The CDR3 is 13 amino acids. Germline V gene lookup returns CDR1 MNHEY and CDR2 SVGAGI. After removal of 10 bases from V and 5 bases from J, the junction contained 5 bases not matched to a gene. The DNA for the CDR3 is TGTGCCACGGGACTAGCGGGTTGGGAGACCCAGTACTTC. Translated: CATGLAGWETQYF.

This chain connects TRBV5-6 to TRBJ2-5, with TRBD2 identical over 9 bases. The V gene end was trimmed by 4 bases and the J gene end by 5 bases; junction bases not matched to a gene: 15. Germline V gene sequence: CDR1 SGHDT, CDR2 YYEEEE. The CDR3 has 17 amino acids. In nucleotides, the CDR3 is TGTGCCAGCAGCCTCGGAGGATTAGCGGGGGATGCCGAGACCCAGTACTTC. It codes for CASSLGGLAGDAETQYF.

This chain links TRBV3-1 (or the pseudogene TRBV3-2) with TRBJ2-7, with TRBD1 matching 8 bases. Trimming took 5 bases from V and 3 from J; bases not matched to a gene: 6. The CDR3 extends over 14 amino acids. The germline V gene has CDR1 LGHDT and CDR2 YNNKEL (reference sequence). The CDR3 protein is CASSEQGVRYEQYF. As DNA, the CDR3 is TGTGCCAGCAGCGAACAGGGGGTGCGCTACGAGCAGTACTTC.

J is TRBJ1-2 and V is TRBV9; TRBD1 matches at 9 bases. CDR3 length: 16 residues. The germline CDR1 and CDR2 sequences are SGDLS and YYNGEE. J lost 5 bases, V lost 0 bases, and 8 bases had no gene match. CDR3 sequence reads: CASSVVGGQGAYGYTF. The CDR3 region has the DNA TGTGCCAGCAGCGTAGTAGGGGGACAGGGCGCATATGGCTACACCTTC.

V is TRBV5-4 and J is TRBJ2-5, with D possibly TRBD2 on 6 matching bases. The germline V gene encodes CDR1 SGHNT and CDR2 YYREEE (reference sequence). The CDR3 sequence is 16 residues long. V lost 4 bases and J 7 bases, leaving 23 bases between the germline ends. The CDR3 reads CASSGGEGLRGSTQYF. The CDR3 coding sequence is TGTGCCAGCAGCGGGGGAGAGGGGCTCCGGGGGTCGACCCAGTACTTC.

This clone came up once. The chain employs TRBV11-2 and TRBJ1-1; possible D gene TRBD1, 6 bases. The CDR3 length is 15 residues. Germline V lookup: CDR1 SGHAT, CDR2 FQNNGV. With 1 base removed from V and 5 bases from J, the gap between germline ends came to 14 bases. As DNA, the CDR3 is TGTGCCAGCAGCTTAGTGGGGGGGGCAGTGACTGAAGCTTTCTTT. The encoded protein is CASSLVGGAVTEAFF.

The chain carries TRBV27 and TRBJ1-5; D call uncertain. Germline V gene sequence: CDR1 MNHEY, CDR2 SMNVEV (reference sequence). The CDR3 sequence is 13 residues long. Trimming pared 3 bases from V and 4 bases from J, leaving 7 bases between. The CDR3 coding sequence is TGTGCCAGCAGTTTTAGCCCGAATCAGCCCCAGCATTTT. Translating it yields CASSFSPNQPQHF.

Details on this clone: Compared with germline, one end of the junction differs, possibly owing to a read error. J is TRBJ2-7 and V is TRBV12-3 or TRBV12-4; D is unresolved. The CDR3 runs 13 residues. CDR3 loop: CASSLGGPYEQYF. In nucleotides, the CDR3 is TGTGCCAGCAGCTTAGGCGGTCCCTACGAGCAGTACTTC.

Only a few counts were recorded for this clone. The chain combines TRBV7-2 with TRBJ1-2, with 10 bases identical to TRBD1. The V gene's germline CDR1 is SGHTA and CDR2 FQGNSA. V gave up 1 base and J gave up 7 bases; unmatched junction bases: 6. CDR3 size: 15 residues. CDR3 amino acids: CASSLGGTGASGYTF. CDR3 DNA sequence: TGTGCCAGCAGCTTAGGCGGGACAGGGGCAAGTGGCTACACCTTC.

The chain employs TRBV11-1 and TRBJ2-5; no reliable D call. V lost 3 bases and J 4 bases, leaving 6 bases between the germline ends. The length of the CDR3 is 12 residues. The V gene's germline CDR1 is SGHAT and CDR2 FQDESV (reference sequence). The CDR3 DNA is TGTGCCAGCAGCTTCGGTCTAGAGACCCAGTACTTC. This gives the protein CASSFGLETQYF. The complete variable domain, with remaining parts taken from reference TRBV11-1 and TRBJ2-5, reads EAEVAQSPRYKITEKSQAVAFWCDPISGHATLYWYRQILGQGPELLVQFQDESVVDDSQLPKDRFSAERLKGVDSTLKIQPAELGDSAMYLCASSFGLETQYFGPGTRLLVL.